This T cell receptor beta chain was sequenced in a study of identical twins. MiXCR, applied by TCRdb to the 5' RACE reads, yields one record per CDR3 protein. The sample records 350,000 to 450,000 distinct CDR3 sequences, about 18% being singletons. The receptor was derived from a man aged 50-59 years in good health. The sequencing sample was made of naive T cells sorted from blood.

CDR3 nucleotides: TGCAGTGCTAGCCGGACTAGCGACTACGAGCAGTACTTC. This gives the protein CSASRTSDYEQYF. This chain links TRBV20-1 with TRBJ2-7; TRBD2 matches 9 bases. This CDR3 is 13 amino acids long. V shed 3 bases, J shed 3 bases, and the junction held 3 bases outside the gene matches. Germline V gives CDR1 DFQATT, CDR2 SNEGSKA (reference sequence).